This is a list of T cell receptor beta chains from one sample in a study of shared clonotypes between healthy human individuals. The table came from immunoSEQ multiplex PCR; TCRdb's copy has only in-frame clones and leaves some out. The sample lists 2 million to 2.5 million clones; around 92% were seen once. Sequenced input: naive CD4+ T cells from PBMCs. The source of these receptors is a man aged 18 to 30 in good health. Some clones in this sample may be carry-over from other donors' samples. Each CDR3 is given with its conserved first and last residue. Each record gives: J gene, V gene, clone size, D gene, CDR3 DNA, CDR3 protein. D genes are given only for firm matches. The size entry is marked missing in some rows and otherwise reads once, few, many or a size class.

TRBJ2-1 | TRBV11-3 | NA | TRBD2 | TGTGCCAGCAGCCCCTCCGGGACTAGCGGGTGGTACAATGAGCAGTTCTTC | CASSPSGTSGWYNEQFF
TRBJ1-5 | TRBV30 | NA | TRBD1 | TGTGCCTGGAGGGAACAGGGGAATCAGCCCCAGCATTTT | CAWREQGNQPQHF
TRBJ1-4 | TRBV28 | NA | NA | TGTGCCAGCAGAACCGGGACGGTGGGAGAAAAACTGTTTTTT | CASRTGTVGEKLFF
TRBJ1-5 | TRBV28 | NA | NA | TGTGCCAGCATATATATGCAGGTGGGCAATCAGCCCCAGCATTTT | CASIYMQVGNQPQHF
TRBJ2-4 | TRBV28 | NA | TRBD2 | TGTGCCAGCAGTTCCCCATCTAGCGGGACCAAAAACATTCAGTACTTC | CASSSPSSGTKNIQYF
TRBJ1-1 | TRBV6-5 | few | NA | TGTGCCAGCAGATGGAACGAAGCTGGGTACACTGAAGCTTTCTTT | CASRWNEAGYTEAFF
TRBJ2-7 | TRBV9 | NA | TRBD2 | TGTGCCAGTACGCGAGGAGGATATAGCGGGAATTACGAGCAGTACTTC | CASTRGGYSGNYEQYF
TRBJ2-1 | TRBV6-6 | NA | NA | TGTGCCAGCAGCATAGCAGGGGCGCCTTACAATGAGCAGTTCTTC | CASSIAGAPYNEQFF
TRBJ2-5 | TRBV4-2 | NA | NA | TGTGCCAGCAGCCAAGGGACAGCTAAGCAAGAGACCCAGTACTTC | CASSQGTAKQETQYF
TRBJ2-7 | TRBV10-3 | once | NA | TGTGCCACCGGATTGGGGGTAGTGAGCGAGCAGTACTTC | CATGLGVVSEQYF
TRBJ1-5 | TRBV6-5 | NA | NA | TGTGCCAGCAGTTCAACCCAGGGACGCAATCAGCCCCAGCATTTT | CASSSTQGRNQPQHF
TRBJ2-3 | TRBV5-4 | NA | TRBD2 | TGTGCCAGCAGTCCCTCTAGCGGGAGGTACACAGATACGCAGTATTTT | CASSPSSGRYTDTQYF
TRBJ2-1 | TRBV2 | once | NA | TGTGCCAGCACCACGGAGGGCGGAGCGGCGGGCAATGAGCAGTTCTTC | CASTTEGGAAGNEQFF
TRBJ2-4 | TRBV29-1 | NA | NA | TGCAGCGGTACGGCAGCCAAAAACATTCAGTACTTC | CSGTAAKNIQYF
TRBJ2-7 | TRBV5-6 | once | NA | TGTGCCAGCAGCTTGTGGATGAACTACGAGCAGTACTTC | CASSLWMNYEQYF
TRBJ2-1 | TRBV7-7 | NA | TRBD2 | TGTGCCAGCAGCTTAGCCCCGCCGGCTAGCGGGGGGGGTGAGCAGTTCTTC | CASSLAPPASGGGEQFF
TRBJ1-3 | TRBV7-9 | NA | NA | TGTGCCAGCAGAAGCAAGGGACTAGGAAACACCATATATTTT | CASRSKGLGNTIYF
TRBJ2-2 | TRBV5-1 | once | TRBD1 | TGCGCCAGCAGCTCAGACAGGGGGGACACCGGGGAGCTGTTTTTT | CASSSDRGDTGELFF
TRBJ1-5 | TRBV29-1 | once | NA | TGCAGCGTTGAAGAGGGGACGGGTCAGCCCCAGCATTTT | CSVEEGTGQPQHF
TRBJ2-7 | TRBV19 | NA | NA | TGTGCCAGTGGGAGAGGGGGAGTCGGCGACGAGCAGTACTTC | CASGRGGVGDEQYF
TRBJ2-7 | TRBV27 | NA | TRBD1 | TGTGCCAGCAGTGTTACCGGGACAGGGATTCAGCAGTACTTC | CASSVTGTGIQQYF
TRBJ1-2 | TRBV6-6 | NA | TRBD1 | TGTGCCAGCAGTCTACAGGGGGCAGGCTATGGCTACACCTTC | CASSLQGAGYGYTF
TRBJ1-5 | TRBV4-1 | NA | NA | TGCGCCAGCAGCCAAATCGGGACACCTAATCAGCCCCAGCATTTT | CASSQIGTPNQPQHF
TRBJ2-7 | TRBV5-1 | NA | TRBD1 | TGCGCCAGCAGCACCGGACAGGGGGCCAGGGAGCAGTACTTC | CASSTGQGAREQYF
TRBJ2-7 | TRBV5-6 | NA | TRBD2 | TGTGCCAGCAGCCGCAAAAGTGGGAGGGAGTACTACGAGCAGTACTTC | CASSRKSGREYYEQYF
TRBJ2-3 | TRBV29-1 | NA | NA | TGCAGCGTCCACGGGCGGGGAAACACAGATACGCAGTATTTT | CSVHGRGNTDTQYF
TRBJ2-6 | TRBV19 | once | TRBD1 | TGTGCCAGTAGGAATCCAGGGGGCTCTGGGGCCAACGTCCTGACTTTC | CASRNPGGSGANVLTF
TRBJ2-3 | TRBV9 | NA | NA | TGTGCCAGCAGCGTAAGGAGCGGCGATACGCAGTATTTT | CASSVRSGDTQYF
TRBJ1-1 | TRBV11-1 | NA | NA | TGTGCCAGCAGCTTGTTCAGAGGCACTGAAGCTTTCTTT | CASSLFRGTEAFF
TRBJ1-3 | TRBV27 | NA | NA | TGTGCCAGCAGTTTATCTTATTTGGGAGCGGGCACCATATATTTT | CASSLSYLGAGTIYF
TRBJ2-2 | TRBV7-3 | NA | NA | TGTGCCAGCAGCCCGGACAGAGCCGGGGAGCTGTTTTTT | CASSPDRAGELFF
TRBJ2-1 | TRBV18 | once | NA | TGTGCCAGCTCACCACAGGGAGGCTCCTACAATGAGCAGTTCTTC | CASSPQGGSYNEQFF
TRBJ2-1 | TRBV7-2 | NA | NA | TGTGCCAGCAGCTTAGGTCCCAGCTCCTACAATGAGCAGTTCTTC | CASSLGPSSYNEQFF
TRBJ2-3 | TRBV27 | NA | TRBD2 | TGTGCCAGCAGTCCCTTAGCGGGAGGGTTCGCAGATACGCAGTATTTT | CASSPLAGGFADTQYF
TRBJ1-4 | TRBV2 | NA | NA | TGTGCCAGCACCCAGCGAAGTAATGAAAAACTGTTTTTT | CASTQRSNEKLFF